One sample yielded the 19 T cell receptor beta chains listed below, sequenced in a study of long-term antiretroviral therapy in people with HIV. Survey-level resolution applied to immunoSEQ assay v3.0. The assay was immunoSEQ multiplex PCR, and TCRdb's table has in-frame clones only and misses some. Of 20,000 or so clones in the sample, about 91% were seen once. The specimen was unsorted PBMCs, collected 2.1 years after starting antiretroviral therapy. These receptors were collected from a man between 18 and 29 years old with HIV.

The V and J genes are TRBV7-2 and TRBJ2-7; TRBD2 matches 10 bases. The germline gives CDR1 SGHTA, CDR2 FQGNSA. The V gene end was trimmed by 3 bases and the J gene end by 7 bases; junction bases not matched to a gene: 6. The CDR3 runs 14 residues. The chain's CDR3 is CASSFPAGGPEQYF. CDR3 coding DNA: TGTGCCAGCAGCTTTCCAGCGGGGGGGCCAGAGCAGTACTTC.

This sequence joins TRBV30 and TRBJ2-7, with D possibly TRBD1 on 5 matching bases. Germline values: CDR1 GTSNPN, CDR2 SVGIG (reference sequence). The CDR3 extends over 13 amino acids. Deletions cut 2 bases from V and 2 bases from J, with 10 bases between. The CDR3 loop is CAWSLGRAYEQYF. The CDR3 DNA is TGTGCCTGGAGTTTGGGCAGGGCCTACGAGCAGTACTTC.

V is TRBV20-1 and J is TRBJ2-3; D ambiguous. V gave up 8 bases and J gave up 11 bases, with 17 bases separating them. The CDR3 spans 11 residues. CDR1 is DFQATT, CDR2 SNEGSKA, per germline (reference sequence). This chain's CDR3 is CSLPTPRRQYF. CDR3 nucleotide sequence: TGCAGTCTACCCACCCCCCGGCGGCAGTATTTT.

The chain links TRBV5-6 to TRBJ2-7; TRBD2 matches at 11 bases. Germline CDR1 is SGHDT and CDR2 is YYEEEE. Trimming at V came to 3 bases and at J to 1 base, leaving 6 bases not matched to a gene. The CDR3 length is 16 residues. The CDR3 protein is CASSWRGLAVSYEQYF. The CDR3 DNA reads TGTGCCAGCAGCTGGCGGGGACTAGCGGTTTCCTACGAGCAGTACTTC.

This clone was counted once. The chain carries TRBV7-9 and TRBJ2-7; D is unresolved. Germline loops: CDR1 SEHNR, CDR2 FQNEAQ (reference sequence). Trimming left V 6 bases short and J 3 bases short, with 15 bases between. The CDR3 is made up of 14 amino acids. CDR3 in DNA: TGTGCCAGCAGGGCTACTGGCGGAAACTACGAGCAGTACTTC. Translated: CASRATGGNYEQYF.

This rearrangement joins TRBV7-9 to TRBJ1-4, with unresolved D. The CDR3 is made up of 16 amino acids. Trimming removed 5 bases at V and 3 bases at J, with 16 bases between. Germline values: CDR1 SEHNR, CDR2 FQNEAQ (reference sequence). CDR3 in DNA: TGTGCCAGCAGCGGTGAATACGACGTCGCTAATGAAAAACTGTTTTTT. Translation: CASSGEYDVANEKLFF.

The chain recombines TRBV29-1 with TRBJ2-7, with TRBD1 identical over 8 bases. CDR1 and CDR2 (germline): SQVTM, ANQGSEA. The CDR3 has 15 residues. V was clipped by 0 bases and J by 2 bases; unmatched bases: 6. The CDR3 sequence is CSVEDRGQVTYEQYF. CDR3 coding DNA: TGCAGCGTTGAAGATCGGGGACAGGTTACCTACGAGCAGTACTTC.

The chain has TRBV4-2 and TRBJ2-2; D is uncertain. The ends were cut back, 0 bases at V and 8 bases at J, with 22 bases in the middle. Germline values: CDR1 LGHNA, CDR2 YNFKEQ. The CDR3 is made up of 18 amino acids. DNA of the CDR3: TGTGCCAGCAGCCAAGATTCCGATAGCATAGCACCCAGAGGGGAGCTGTTTTTT. Residues: CASSQDSDSIAPRGELFF.

This clone appeared a single time. The V and J genes are TRBV9 and TRBJ1-6; TRBD1 agrees at 7 bases. There are 15 residues in the CDR3. From germline, CDR1 is SGDLS and CDR2 YYNGEE. The V and J ends lost 4 bases and 11 bases, in that order; junction bases with no gene match: 12. The CDR3 sequence: CASSPQGGAPPPLHF. As DNA, the CDR3 is TGTGCCAGCAGCCCCCAGGGGGGGGCGCCCCCACCCCTCCACTTT.

The chain uses TRBV2 and TRBJ1-5, with D possibly being TRBD1 (5 bases). In germline, CDR1 is SNHLY, CDR2 FYNNEI. CDR3 size: 15 residues. The V gene lost 0 bases and the J gene lost 4 bases, with 10 bases spanning the gap. CDR3 in DNA: TGTGCCAGCAGTGAAGCTTCTGCAGGGAATCAGCCCCAGCATTTT. Translation gives CASSEASAGNQPQHF.

This sequence joins TRBV4-3 and TRBJ2-3; D not certain. The CDR3 sequence is 15 residues long. Looked up from germline, CDR1 is LGHNA and CDR2 is YSLEER. Deletions cut 2 bases from V and 3 bases from J, with 12 bases between. CDR3 DNA sequence: TGCGCCAGCAGCCAACTGGACGGCCTAACAGATACGCAGTATTTT. It encodes CASSQLDGLTDTQYF.

In DNA, the CDR3 is TGCGCCAGCAGGGCAGTAGCCTACACTGAAGCTTTCTTT. Protein sequence: CASRAVAYTEAFF. The genes are TRBV10-1 and TRBJ1-1, with D unresolved. Per the germline V gene, CDR1 is WNHNN and CDR2 is SYGVQD (reference sequence). V lost 6 bases, J lost 3 bases, and 11 bases lay in between. The CDR3 has 13 amino acids.

This clone is a singleton in its sample. The V gene is TRBV4-1, the J gene TRBJ1-1; D may be TRBD1 (5 bases). Per the germline V gene, CDR1 is MGHRA and CDR2 is YSYEKL. With 1 base removed from V and 0 bases from J, the gap between germline ends came to 12 bases. The CDR3 loop spans 16 amino acids. CDR3 nucleotides: TGCGCCAGCAGCCAAGGGTACAGGCCGATGAACACTGAAGCTTTCTTT. It translates to CASSQGYRPMNTEAFF.

V usage is TRBV15 and J usage is TRBJ2-7; tentatively, D is TRBD1 or TRBD2 (5 bases each). With 0 bases removed from V and 1 base from J, the gap between germline ends came to 16 bases. The CDR3 covers 17 residues. Germline loops: CDR1 LNHNV, CDR2 YYDKDF (reference sequence). CDR3 sequence: CATSREGVSGRSYEQYF. The CDR3 DNA follows: TGTGCCACCAGCAGAGAGGGGGTAAGCGGTCGGTCCTACGAGCAGTACTTC.

The chain uses TRBV19 and TRBJ2-7, with D tentatively TRBD2 (6 bases). V lost 6 bases and J lost 6, with 21 bases in between. The CDR3 runs 15 residues. From germline, CDR1 is LNHDA and CDR2 SQIVND (reference sequence). The CDR3 spells CASRFAGRGSSEQYF. CDR3 in DNA: TGTGCCAGTAGATTCGCAGGTCGGGGGTCGAGCGAGCAGTACTTC.

J is TRBJ2-2 and V is TRBV7-3; D uncertain. The CDR3 has 15 residues. V lost 5 bases and J 2 bases, leaving 12 bases between the germline ends. Germline V gene sequence: CDR1 SGHTA, CDR2 FQGTGA. In nucleotides, the CDR3 is TGTGCCAGCAGCCCCGACGGAGTTAACACCGGGGAGCTGTTTTTT. It yields the protein CASSPDGVNTGELFF.

The chain recombines TRBV6-5 with TRBJ1-5; 11 bases are a match to TRBD1. The CDR3 sequence is 14 residues long. The V segment lost 4 bases and the J segment 5 bases; nucleotides outside the gene matches: 1. Per the germline V gene, CDR1 is MNHEY and CDR2 is SVGAGI. CDR3 DNA sequence: TGTGCCAGCAGTTGGGGACAGGGGGATCAGCCCCAGCATTTT. Protein product: CASSWGQGDQPQHF.

CDR3 DNA: TGCGCCAGCAGCCCCCACGCATCCCCCGCAGAAATCGGGTCCTATGGCTACACCTTC. Its translation is CASSPHASPAEIGSYGYTF. This chain links TRBV4-3 with TRBJ1-2; D gene uncertain. V lost 4 bases, J lost 4 bases, and 28 bases lay in between. The CDR3 has 19 residues. The germline gives CDR1 LGHNA, CDR2 YSLEER.

The gene calls are TRBV7-9 and TRBJ1-1; possible D gene TRBD1, 6 bases. The ends were cut back, 4 bases at V and 1 base at J, with 7 bases in the middle. The CDR3 has 13 amino acids. Germline V gives CDR1 SEHNR, CDR2 FQNEAQ (reference sequence). The CDR3, as DNA: TGTGCCAGCAGCTCGGACAGGAACACTGAAGCTTTCTTT. It is translated as CASSSDRNTEAFF.